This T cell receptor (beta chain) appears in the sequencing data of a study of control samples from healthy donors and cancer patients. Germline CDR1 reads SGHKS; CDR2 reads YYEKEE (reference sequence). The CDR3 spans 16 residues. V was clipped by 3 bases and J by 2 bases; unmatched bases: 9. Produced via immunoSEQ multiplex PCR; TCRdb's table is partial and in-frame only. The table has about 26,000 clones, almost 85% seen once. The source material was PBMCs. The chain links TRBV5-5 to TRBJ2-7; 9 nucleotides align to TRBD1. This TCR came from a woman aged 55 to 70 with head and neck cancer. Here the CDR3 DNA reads TGTGCCAGCAGCTGGGGACAGGGTAGTGGAACCTACGAGCAGTACTTC. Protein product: CASSWGQGSGTYEQYF.